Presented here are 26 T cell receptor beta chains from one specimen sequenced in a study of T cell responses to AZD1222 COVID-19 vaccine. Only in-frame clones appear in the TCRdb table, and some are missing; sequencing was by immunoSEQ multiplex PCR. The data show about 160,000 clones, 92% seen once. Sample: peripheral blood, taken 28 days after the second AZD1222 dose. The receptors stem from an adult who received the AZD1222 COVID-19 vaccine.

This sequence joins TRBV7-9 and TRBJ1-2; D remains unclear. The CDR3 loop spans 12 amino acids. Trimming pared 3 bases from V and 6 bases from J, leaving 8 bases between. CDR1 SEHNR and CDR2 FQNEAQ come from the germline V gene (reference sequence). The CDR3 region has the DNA TGTGCCAGCAGCTTCGGAGTTGATGGCTACACCTTC. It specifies CASSFGVDGYTF.

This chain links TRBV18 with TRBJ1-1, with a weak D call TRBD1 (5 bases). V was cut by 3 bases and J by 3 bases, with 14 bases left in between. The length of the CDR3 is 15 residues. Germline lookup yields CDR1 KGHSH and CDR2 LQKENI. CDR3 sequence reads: CASSPNEARDTEAFF. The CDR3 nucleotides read TGTGCCAGCTCACCGAATGAGGCCAGGGACACTGAAGCTTTCTTT.

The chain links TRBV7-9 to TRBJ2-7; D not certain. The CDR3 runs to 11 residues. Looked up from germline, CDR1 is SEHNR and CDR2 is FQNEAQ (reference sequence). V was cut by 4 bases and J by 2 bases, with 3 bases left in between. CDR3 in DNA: TGTGCCAGCAGCTCTCCCTACGAGCAGTACTTC. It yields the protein CASSSPYEQYF.

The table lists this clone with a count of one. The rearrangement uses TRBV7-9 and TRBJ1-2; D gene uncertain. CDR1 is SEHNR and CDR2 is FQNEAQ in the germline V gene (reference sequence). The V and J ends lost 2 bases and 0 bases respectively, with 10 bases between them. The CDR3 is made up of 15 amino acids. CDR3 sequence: CASSLNSGTNYGYTF. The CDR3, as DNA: TGTGCCAGCAGCTTAAACTCAGGAACTAACTATGGCTACACCTTC. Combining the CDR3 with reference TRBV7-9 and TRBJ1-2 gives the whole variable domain DTGVSQNPRHKITKRGQNVTFRCDPISEHNRLYWYRQTLGQGPEFLTYFQNEAQLEKSRLLSDRFSAERPKGSFSTLEIQRTEQGDSAMYLCASSLNSGTNYGYTFGSGTRLTVV.

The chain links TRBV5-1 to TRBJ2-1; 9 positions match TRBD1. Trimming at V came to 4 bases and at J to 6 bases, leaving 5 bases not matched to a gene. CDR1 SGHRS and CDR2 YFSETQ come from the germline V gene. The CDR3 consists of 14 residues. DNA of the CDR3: TGCGCCAGCAGCCCAGGACAGGGGCGCAATGAGCAGTTCTTC. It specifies CASSPGQGRNEQFF.

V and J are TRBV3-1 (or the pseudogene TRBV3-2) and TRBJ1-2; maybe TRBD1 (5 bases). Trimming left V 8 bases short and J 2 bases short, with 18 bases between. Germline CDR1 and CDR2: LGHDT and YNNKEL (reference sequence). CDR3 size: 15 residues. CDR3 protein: CASGPGGRANYGYTF. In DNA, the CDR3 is TGTGCCAGCGGCCCGGGGGGGAGGGCAAACTATGGCTACACCTTC.

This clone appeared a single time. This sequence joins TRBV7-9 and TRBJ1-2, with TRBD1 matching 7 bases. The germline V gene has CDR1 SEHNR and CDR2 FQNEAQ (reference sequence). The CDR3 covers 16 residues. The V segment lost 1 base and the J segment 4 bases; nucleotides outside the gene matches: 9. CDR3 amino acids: CASSLGRGQAGYGYTF. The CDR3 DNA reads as TGTGCCAGCAGCTTAGGCCGCGGACAGGCAGGCTATGGCTACACCTTC. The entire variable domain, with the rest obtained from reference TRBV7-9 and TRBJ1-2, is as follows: DTGVSQNPRHKITKRGQNVTFRCDPISEHNRLYWYRQTLGQGPEFLTYFQNEAQLEKSRLLSDRFSAERPKGSFSTLEIQRTEQGDSAMYLCASSLGRGQAGYGYTFGSGTRLTVV.

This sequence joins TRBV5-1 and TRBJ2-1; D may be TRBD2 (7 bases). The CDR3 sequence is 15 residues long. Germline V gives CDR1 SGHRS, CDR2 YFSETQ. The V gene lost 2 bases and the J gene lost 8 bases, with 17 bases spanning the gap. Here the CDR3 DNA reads TGCGCCAGCAGCTTCGGGACTACCAACAGGGATGAGCAGTTCTTC. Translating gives CASSFGTTNRDEQFF.

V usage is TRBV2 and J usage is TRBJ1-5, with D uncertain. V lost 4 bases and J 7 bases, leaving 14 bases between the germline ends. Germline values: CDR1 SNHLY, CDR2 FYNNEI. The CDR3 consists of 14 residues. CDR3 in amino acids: CASSGAVREQPQHF. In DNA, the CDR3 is TGTGCCAGCAGTGGGGCAGTCCGAGAGCAGCCCCAGCATTTT.

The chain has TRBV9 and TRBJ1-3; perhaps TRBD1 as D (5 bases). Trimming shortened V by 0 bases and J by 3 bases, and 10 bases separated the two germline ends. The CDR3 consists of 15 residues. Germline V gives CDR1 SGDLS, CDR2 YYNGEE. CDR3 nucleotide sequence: TGTGCCAGCAGCGTAGGAAGGGGAGGTGGAAACACCATATATTTT. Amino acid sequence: CASSVGRGGGNTIYF.

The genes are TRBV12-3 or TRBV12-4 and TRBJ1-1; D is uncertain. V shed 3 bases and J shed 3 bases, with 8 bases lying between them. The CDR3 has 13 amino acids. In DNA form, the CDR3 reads TGTGCCAGCAGTTTTGGCGGGTACACTGAAGCTTTCTTT. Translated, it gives CASSFGGYTEAFF.

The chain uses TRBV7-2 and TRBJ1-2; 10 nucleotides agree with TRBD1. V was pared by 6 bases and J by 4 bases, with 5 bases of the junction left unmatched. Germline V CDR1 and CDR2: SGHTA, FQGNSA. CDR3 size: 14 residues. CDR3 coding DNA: TGTGCCAGCAGTCTCGACAGGGGGCCCTATGGCTACACCTTC. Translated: CASSLDRGPYGYTF.

CDR3 sequence: CASSMTDYGYTF. CDR3 DNA: TGTGCCAGTAGTATGACGGATTATGGCTACACCTTC. This chain uses TRBV19 with TRBJ1-2, with no clear D. The germline V gene encodes CDR1 LNHDA and CDR2 SQIVND (reference sequence). Trimming took off 3 bases at V and 5 bases at J, with 7 bases between the two ends. This CDR3 has 12 residues.

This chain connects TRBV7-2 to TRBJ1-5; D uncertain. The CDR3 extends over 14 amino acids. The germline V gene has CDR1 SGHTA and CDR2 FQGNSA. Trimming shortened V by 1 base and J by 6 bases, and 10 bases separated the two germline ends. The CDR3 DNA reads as TGTGCCAGCAGCTTAGGGCCCAGGAGTCAGCCCCAGCATTTT. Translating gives CASSLGPRSQPQHF.

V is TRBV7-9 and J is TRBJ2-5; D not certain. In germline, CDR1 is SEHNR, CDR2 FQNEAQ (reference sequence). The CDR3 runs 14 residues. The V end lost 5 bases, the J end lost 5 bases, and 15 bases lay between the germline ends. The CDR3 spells CASSPVKYGETQYF. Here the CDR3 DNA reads TGTGCCAGCAGCCCAGTAAAATATGGGGAGACCCAGTACTTC.

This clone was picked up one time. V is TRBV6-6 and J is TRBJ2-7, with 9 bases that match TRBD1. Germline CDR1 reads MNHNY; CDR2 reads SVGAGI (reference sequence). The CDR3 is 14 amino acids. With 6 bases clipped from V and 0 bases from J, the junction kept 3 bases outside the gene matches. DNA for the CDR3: TGTGCCAGCAGCCCGACAGGGGGCTCCTACGAGCAGTACTTC. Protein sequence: CASSPTGGSYEQYF.

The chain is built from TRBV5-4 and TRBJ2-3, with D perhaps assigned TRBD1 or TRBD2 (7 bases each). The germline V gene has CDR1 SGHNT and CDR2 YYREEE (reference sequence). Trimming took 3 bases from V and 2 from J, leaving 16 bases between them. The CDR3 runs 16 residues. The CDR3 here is CASSSASGTDTDTQYF. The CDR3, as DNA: TGTGCCAGCAGCTCGGCAAGCGGGACAGACACAGATACGCAGTATTTT.

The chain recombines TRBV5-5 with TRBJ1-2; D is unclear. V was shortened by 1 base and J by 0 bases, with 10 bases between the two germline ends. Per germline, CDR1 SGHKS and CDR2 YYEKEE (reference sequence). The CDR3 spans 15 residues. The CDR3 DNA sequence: TGTGCCAGCAGCTTGTGGCAGAGCCCTAACTATGGCTACACCTTC. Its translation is CASSLWQSPNYGYTF.

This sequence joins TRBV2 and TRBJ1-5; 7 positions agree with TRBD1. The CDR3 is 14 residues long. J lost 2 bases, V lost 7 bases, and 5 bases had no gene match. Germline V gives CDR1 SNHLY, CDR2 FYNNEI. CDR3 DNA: TGTGCCAGCAAAACAGGGGTGGGCAATCAGCCCCAGCATTTT. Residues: CASKTGVGNQPQHF.

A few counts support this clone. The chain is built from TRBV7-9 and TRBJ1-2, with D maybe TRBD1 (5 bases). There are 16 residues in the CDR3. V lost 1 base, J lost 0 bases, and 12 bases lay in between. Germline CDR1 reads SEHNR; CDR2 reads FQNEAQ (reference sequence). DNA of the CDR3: TGTGCCAGCAGCTTAGACGGGACCCTGGCTAACTATGGCTACACCTTC. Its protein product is CASSLDGTLANYGYTF.

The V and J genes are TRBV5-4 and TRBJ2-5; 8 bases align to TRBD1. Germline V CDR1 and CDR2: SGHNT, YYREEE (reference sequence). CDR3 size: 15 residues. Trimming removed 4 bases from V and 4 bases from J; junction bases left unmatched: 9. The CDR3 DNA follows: TGTGCCAGCAGCCCGACCAGGGGGCGCGTAGAGACCCAGTACTTC. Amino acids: CASSPTRGRVETQYF.

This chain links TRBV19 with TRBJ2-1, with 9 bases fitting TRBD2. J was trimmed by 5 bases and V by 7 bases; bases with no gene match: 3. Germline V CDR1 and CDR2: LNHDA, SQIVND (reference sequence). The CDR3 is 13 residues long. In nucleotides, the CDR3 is TGTGCCAGTATGCCTAGCGGGGACAATGAGCAGTTCTTC. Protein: CASMPSGDNEQFF. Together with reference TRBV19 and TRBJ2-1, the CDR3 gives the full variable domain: DGGITQSPKYLFRKEGQNVTLSCEQNLNHDAMYWYRQDPGQGLRLIYYSQIVNDFQKGDIAEGYSVSREKKESFPLTVTSAQKNPTAFYLCASMPSGDNEQFFGPGTRLTVL.

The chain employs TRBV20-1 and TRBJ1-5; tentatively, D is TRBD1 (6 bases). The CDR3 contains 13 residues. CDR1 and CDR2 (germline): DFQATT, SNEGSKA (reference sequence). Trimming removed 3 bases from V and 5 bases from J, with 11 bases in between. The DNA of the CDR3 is TGCAGTGCTAGTGGGGACATCTATCAGCCCCAGCATTTT. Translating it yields CSASGDIYQPQHF.

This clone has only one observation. The CDR3 DNA reads TGTGCCAGCAATAGCGCTCAGGGGAACTATGGCTACACCTTC. Its protein is CASNSAQGNYGYTF. The chain is built from TRBV6-6 and TRBJ1-2; D perhaps matches TRBD1 (6 bases). CDR3 size: 14 residues. Trimming stripped 7 bases from V and 2 bases from J, with 14 bases between. CDR1 and CDR2 from the germline V gene are MNHNY and SVGAGI (reference sequence).

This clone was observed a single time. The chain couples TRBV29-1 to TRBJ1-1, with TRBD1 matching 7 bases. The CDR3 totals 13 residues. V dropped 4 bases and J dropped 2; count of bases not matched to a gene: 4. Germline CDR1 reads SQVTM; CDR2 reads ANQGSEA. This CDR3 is CSVGKGGNTEAFF. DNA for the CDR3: TGCAGCGTTGGGAAAGGGGGCAACACTGAAGCTTTCTTT.

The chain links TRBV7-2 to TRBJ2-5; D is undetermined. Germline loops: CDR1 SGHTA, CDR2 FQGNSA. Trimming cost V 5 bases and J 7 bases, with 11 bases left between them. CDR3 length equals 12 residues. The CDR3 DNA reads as TGTGCCAGCAGCCCCTACGGTGGGACCCAGTACTTC. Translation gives CASSPYGGTQYF. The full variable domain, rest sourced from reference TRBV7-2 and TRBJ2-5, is GAGVSQSPSNKVTEKGKDVELRCDPISGHTALYWYRQSLGQGLEFLIYFQGNSAPDKSGLPSDRFSAERTGGSVSTLTIQRTQQEDSAVYLCASSPYGGTQYFGPGTRLLVL.